This T cell receptor beta chain was captured by sequencing in a study of T-cell memory formation after mild COVID-19. Study results and limitations: Mainly in CM and EM were contracting CD4+ clones; CD8+ were in EMRA. Day 15 to 85 contracting clones showed balanced CD4/CD8; later expanders leaned CD4+.

The ends lost 3 bases at V and 4 bases at J; junction bases unmatched: 5. This CDR3 is built from 15 residues. Germline lookup yields CDR1 MGHRA and CDR2 YSYEKL. This clonotype was seen more than once but under ten times. Its matching antigen is unknown. TCR alpha and TCR beta cDNA libraries carrying sample barcodes and UMIs were produced by 5'RACE using constant-segment primers. TCRdb recomputed calls from the 5' RACE reads with MiXCR, one row per CDR3 protein. Here the sample spans about 150,000 distinct CDR3 sequences, approximately 25% being singletons. This chain connects TRBV4-1 to TRBJ1-1; TRBD1 agrees at 10 bases. The sample was PBMCs or a T cell subset sorted from them (not recorded which). The TCR originated in an adult woman who had mild COVID-19 (a few samples of this study predate the infection). Cell type and time point are not known. DNA of the CDR3: TGCGCCAGCAGCCAGGGACAGGGGTTTGGCACTGAAGCTTTCTTT. This translates into CASSQGQGFGTEAFF.